The 5 T cell receptor beta chains presented below share a single source sample, sequenced in a study of CD8 T cells in Susac syndrome. RNA was extracted with the RNeasy kit, and a quantity of roughly 0.5 to 1 ug was reverse transcribed using random hexamers. TCRdb itself ran the immunoSEQ multiplex PCR reads through MiXCR, one entry per CDR3 protein. Counted here are about 290,000 distinct CDR3 sequences, over 75% occurring once; the ten biggest clones make up approximately 0.2%. Sequencing used CD8+ T cells from PBMCs. Every receptor here comes from a human donor with multiple sclerosis.

The rearrangement uses TRBV2 and TRBJ2-2, with TRBD1 matching 7 bases. V shed 2 bases and J 5 bases; nucleotides not matched to a gene: 5. Germline V gene lookup returns CDR1 SNHLY and CDR2 FYNNEI. The CDR3 consists of 15 residues. DNA for the CDR3: TGTGCCAGCAGTGAACGACAGGGATTAACCGGGGAGCTGTTTTTT. It translates to CASSERQGLTGELFF.

This clonotype was seen a few times. This chain joins TRBV4-3 and TRBJ2-3, with TRBD2 matching over 8 bases. This CDR3 spans 20 amino acids. Germline CDR1 LGHNA, CDR2 YSLEER. V was pared by 0 bases and J by 4 bases, with 18 bases of the junction left unmatched. The CDR3 here is CASSQDLASGPPTPPDTQYF. The CDR3 DNA reads TGCGCCAGCAGCCAAGATCTCGCTAGCGGGCCGCCTACACCCCCAGATACGCAGTATTTT.

The V call is TRBV28, the J call TRBJ2-7; D may correspond to TRBD1 or TRBD2 (5 bases each). Trimming stripped 7 bases from V and 0 bases from J, with 13 bases between. This CDR3 is built from 14 residues. Germline V gene sequence: CDR1 MDHEN, CDR2 SYDVKM. CDR3 coding DNA: TGTGCCAGCACCCAAGAAGGGACCTCCTACGAGCAGTACTTC. It codes for CASTQEGTSYEQYF.

This clonotype was detected only once. J is TRBJ2-7 and V is TRBV25-1; no clear D. Per germline, CDR1 MGHDK and CDR2 SYGVNS. Trimming removed 2 bases at V and 7 bases at J, with 15 bases between. The CDR3 is 14 residues long. The CDR3: CASSERNSPREQYF. The CDR3 nucleotides are TGTGCCAGCAGTGAACGAAACTCTCCTAGGGAGCAGTACTTC.

This clonotype showed up just once. The chain recombines TRBV27 with TRBJ1-3, with a tentative D call TRBD1 (5 bases). CDR3 length: 12 residues. Trimming took off 4 bases at V and 10 bases at J, with 11 bases between the two ends. Germline lookup yields CDR1 MNHEY and CDR2 SMNVEV (reference sequence). CDR3 protein: CASSSGLGTIYF. CDR3 DNA sequence: TGTGCCAGCAGTTCGGGACTAGGGACCATATATTTT.